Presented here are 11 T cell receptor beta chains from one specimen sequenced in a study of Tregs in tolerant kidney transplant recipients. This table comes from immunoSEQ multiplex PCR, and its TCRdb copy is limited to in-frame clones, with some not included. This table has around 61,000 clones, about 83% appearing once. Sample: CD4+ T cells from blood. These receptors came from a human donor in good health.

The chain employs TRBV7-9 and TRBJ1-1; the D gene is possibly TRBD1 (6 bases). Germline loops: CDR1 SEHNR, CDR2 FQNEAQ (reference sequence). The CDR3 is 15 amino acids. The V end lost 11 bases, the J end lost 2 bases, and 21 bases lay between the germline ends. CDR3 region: CAGRGHGGSNTEAFF. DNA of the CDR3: TGTGCCGGGAGGGGACACGGCGGATCAAACACTGAAGCTTTCTTT.

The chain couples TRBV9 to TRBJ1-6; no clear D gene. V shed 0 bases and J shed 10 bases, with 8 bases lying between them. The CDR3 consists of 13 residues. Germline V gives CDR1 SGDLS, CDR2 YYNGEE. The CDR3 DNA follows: TGTGCCAGCAGCGTAGAGGGCGGATCACCCCTCCACTTT. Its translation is CASSVEGGSPLHF.

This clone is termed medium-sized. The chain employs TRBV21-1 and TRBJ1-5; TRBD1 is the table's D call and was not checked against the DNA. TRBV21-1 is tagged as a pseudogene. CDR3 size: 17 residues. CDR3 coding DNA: TGTGCCACCCTCGAATCGACCCGGGACACCTCCAATCAGCCCCAGCATTTT. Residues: CATLESTRDTSNQPQHF.

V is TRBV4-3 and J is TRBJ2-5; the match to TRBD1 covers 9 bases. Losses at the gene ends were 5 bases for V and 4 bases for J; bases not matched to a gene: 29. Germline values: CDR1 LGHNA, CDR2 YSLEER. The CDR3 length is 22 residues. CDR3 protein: CASSAGLQAGALQGARGETQYF. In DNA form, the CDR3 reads TGCGCCAGCAGCGCCGGGCTACAAGCCGGGGCCTTACAGGGGGCGAGGGGAGAGACCCAGTACTTC.

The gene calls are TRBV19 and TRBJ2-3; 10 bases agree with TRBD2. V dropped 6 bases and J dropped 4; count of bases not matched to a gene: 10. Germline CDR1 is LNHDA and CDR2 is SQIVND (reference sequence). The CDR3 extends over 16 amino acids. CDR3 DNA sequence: TGTGCCAGTAGCCGAAGAGCGGGAGGGCCATCAGATACGCAGTATTTT. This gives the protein CASSRRAGGPSDTQYF.

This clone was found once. The CDR3 sequence: CASRPGANTEAFF. The CDR3 region has the DNA TGTGCCAGCCGTCCAGGGGCGAACACTGAAGCTTTCTTT. This chain connects TRBV25-1 to TRBJ1-1, with D possibly TRBD1 on 6 matching bases. V was clipped by 8 bases and J by 1 base, with 11 bases between them. This CDR3 has 13 amino acids. The germline gives CDR1 MGHDK, CDR2 SYGVNS. The variable domain in full, completed from reference TRBV25-1 and TRBJ1-1, reads EADIYQTPRYLVIGTGKKITLECSQTMGHDKMYWYQQDPGMELHLIHYSYGVNSTEKGDLSSESTVSRIRTEHFPLTLESARPSHTSQYLCASRPGANTEAFFGQGTRLTVV.

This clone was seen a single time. CDR3 amino acids: CASSPGGGLASANEQFF. CDR3 coding DNA: TGTGCCAGCAGCCCAGGCGGCGGACTAGCGTCGGCCAATGAGCAGTTCTTC. The chain carries TRBV7-9 and TRBJ2-1; 9 nucleotides match TRBD2. The CDR3 runs 17 residues. Germline values: CDR1 SEHNR, CDR2 FQNEAQ (reference sequence). V was pared by 5 bases and J by 6 bases, with 14 bases of the junction left unmatched.

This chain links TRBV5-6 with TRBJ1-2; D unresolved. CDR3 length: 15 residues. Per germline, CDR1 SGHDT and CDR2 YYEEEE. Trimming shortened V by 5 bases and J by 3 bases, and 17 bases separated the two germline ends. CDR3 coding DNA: TGTGCCAGCAGATTGCGAGGGCAGAAGGACTATGGCTACACCTTC. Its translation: CASRLRGQKDYGYTF.

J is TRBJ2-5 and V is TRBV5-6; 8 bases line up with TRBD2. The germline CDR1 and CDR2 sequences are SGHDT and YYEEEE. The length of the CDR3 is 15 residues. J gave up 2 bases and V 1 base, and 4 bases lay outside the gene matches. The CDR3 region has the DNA TGTGCCAGCAGCTTGTACGGGGGGGCACAAGAGACCCAGTACTTC. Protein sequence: CASSLYGGAQETQYF. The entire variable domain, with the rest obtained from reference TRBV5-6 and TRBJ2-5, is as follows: DAGVTQSPTHLIKTRGQQVTLRCSPKSGHDTVSWYQQALGQGPQFIFQYYEEEERQRGNFPDRFSGHQFPNYSSELNVNALLLGDSALYLCASSLYGGAQETQYFGPGTRLLVL.

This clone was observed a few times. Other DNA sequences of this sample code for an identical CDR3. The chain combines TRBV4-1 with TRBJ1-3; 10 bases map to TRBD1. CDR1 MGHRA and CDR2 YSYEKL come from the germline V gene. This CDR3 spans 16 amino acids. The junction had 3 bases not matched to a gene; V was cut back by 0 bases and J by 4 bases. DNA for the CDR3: TGCGCCAGCAGCCAAGATCGACAGGGGGCGGGAAACACCATATATTTT. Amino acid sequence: CASSQDRQGAGNTIYF.

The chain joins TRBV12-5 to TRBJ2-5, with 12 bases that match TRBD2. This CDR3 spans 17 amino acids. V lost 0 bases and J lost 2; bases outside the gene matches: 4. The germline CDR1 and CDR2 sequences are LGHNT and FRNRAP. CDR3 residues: CASGLVHGTSGQETQYF. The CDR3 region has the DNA TGTGCTAGTGGTTTGGTACACGGGACTAGCGGGCAAGAGACCCAGTACTTC. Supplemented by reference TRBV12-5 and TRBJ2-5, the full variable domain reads DARVTQTPRHKVTEMGQEVTMRCQPILGHNTVFWYRQTMMQGLELLAYFRNRAPLDDSGMPKDRFSAEMPDATLATLKIQPSEPRDSAVYFCASGLVHGTSGQETQYFGPGTRLLVL.